This TCR beta chain is drawn from a study of T cell responses to AZD1222 COVID-19 vaccine. Comment on this clone: No antigen is known for it.

TCRdb's table, derived via immunoSEQ multiplex PCR, lists solely in-frame clones and lacks some. The sample yields more than 95,000 clones, around 89% seen once. The CDR3 totals 12 residues. Germline V gene sequence: CDR1 LGHDT, CDR2 YNNKEL (reference sequence). Trimming left V 5 bases short and J 3 bases short, with 7 bases between. General observations from the study: Compared with day 0, the breadth and depth of the Spike-specific TCR repertoire rose significantly after two doses of AZD1222. Only after the peak T cell response were repertoires sampled. It should be noted that donors were predominantly white British and more often female, and clonal diversity was possibly underestimated. Just 5 or 6 AZD1222 recipients tested seropositive at baseline.

The sequencing here drew on peripheral blood, taken on day 0 of AZD1222 vaccination. The receptor was isolated from an adult in good health. The J gene is TRBJ1-1, the V gene TRBV3-1 (or the pseudogene TRBV3-2); no firm D call. As DNA, the CDR3 is TGTGCCAGCAGCTGGCGGGACACTGAAGCTTTCTTT. It yields the protein CASSWRDTEAFF.